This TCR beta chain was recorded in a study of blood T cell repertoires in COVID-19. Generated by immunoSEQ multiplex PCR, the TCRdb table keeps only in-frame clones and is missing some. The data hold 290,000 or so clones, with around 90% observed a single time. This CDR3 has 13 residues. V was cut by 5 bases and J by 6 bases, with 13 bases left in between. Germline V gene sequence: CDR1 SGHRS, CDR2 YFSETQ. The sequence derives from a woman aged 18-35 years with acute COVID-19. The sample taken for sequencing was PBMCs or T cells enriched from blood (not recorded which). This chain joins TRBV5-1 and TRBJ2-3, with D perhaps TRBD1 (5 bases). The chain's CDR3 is CASRGSGRDTQYF. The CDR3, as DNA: TGCGCCAGCAGGGGGTCAGGGCGGGATACGCAGTATTTT. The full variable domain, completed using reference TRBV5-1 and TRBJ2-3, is KAGVTQTPRYLIKTRGQQVTLSCSPISGHRSVSWYQQTPGQGLQFLFEYFSETQRNKGNFPGRFSGRQFSNSRSEMNVSTLELGDSALYLCASRGSGRDTQYFGPGTRLTVL.